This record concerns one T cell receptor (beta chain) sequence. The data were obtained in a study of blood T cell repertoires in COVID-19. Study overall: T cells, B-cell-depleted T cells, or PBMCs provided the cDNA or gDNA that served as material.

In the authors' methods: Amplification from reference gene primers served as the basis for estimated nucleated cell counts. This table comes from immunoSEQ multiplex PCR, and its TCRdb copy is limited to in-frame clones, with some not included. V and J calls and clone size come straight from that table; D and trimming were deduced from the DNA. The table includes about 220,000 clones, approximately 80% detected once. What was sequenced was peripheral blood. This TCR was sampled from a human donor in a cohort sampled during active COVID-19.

For the CDR3, the DNA is TGTGCCAGCAGCTTCGACAGGGGGCCTGAAGCTTTCTTT. Its protein product is CASSFDRGPEAFF. The chain employs TRBV5-6 and TRBJ1-1, with TRBD1 matching over 10 bases. Germline V lookup: CDR1 SGHDT, CDR2 YYEEEE. This CDR3 spans 13 amino acids. With 2 bases clipped from V and 6 bases from J, the junction kept 1 base outside the gene matches.